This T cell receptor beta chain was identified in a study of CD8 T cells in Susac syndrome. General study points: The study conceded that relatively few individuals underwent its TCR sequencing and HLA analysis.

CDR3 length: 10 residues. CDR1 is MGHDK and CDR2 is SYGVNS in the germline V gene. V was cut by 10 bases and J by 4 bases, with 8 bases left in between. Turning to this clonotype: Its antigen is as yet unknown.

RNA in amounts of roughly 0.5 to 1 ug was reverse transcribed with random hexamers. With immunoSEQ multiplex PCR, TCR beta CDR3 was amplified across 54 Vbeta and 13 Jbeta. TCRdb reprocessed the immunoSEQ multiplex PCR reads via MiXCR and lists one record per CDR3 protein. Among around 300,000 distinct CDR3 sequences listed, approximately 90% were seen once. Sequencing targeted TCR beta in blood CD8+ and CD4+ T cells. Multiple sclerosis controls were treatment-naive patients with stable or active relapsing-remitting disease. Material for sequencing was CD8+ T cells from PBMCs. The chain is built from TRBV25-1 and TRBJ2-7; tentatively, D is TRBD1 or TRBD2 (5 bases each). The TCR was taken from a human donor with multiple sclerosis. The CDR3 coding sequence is TGTGCCACTGGGGGATACGAGCAGTACTTC. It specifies CATGGYEQYF.